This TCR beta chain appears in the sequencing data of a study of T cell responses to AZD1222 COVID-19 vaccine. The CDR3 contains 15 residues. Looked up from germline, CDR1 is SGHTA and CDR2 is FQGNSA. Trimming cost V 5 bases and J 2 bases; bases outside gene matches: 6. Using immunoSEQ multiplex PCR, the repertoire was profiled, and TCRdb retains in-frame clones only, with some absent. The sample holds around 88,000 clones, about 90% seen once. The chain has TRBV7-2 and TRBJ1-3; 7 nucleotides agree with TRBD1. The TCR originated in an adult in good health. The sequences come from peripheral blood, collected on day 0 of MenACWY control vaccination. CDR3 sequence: CASSTAGGTGNTIYF. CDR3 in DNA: TGTGCCAGCAGCACCGCAGGGGGTACTGGAAACACCATATATTTT.